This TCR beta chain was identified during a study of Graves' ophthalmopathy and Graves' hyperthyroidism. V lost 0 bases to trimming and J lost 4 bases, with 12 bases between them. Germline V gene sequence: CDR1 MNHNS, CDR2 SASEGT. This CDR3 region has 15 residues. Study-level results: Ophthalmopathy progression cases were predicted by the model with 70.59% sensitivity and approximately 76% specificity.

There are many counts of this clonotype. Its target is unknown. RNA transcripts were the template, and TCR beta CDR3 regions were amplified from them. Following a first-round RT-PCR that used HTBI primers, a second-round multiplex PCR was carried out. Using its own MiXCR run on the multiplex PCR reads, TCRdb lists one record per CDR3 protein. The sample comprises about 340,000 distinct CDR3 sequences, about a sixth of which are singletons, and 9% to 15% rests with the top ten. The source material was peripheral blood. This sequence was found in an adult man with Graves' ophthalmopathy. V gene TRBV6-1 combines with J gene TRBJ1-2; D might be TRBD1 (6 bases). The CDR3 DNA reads TGTGCCAGCAGTGAAGCGGCGGGGGCGGTCTATGGCTACACCTTC. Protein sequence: CASSEAAGAVYGYTF.